The text below deals with one TCR beta chain. The target antigen is unknown. Clones were sequenced by immunoSEQ multiplex PCR, and TCRdb holds only the in-frame ones, with some missing. This table has about 94,000 clones, about 85% appearing once. Second-dose schedules of about 4 or about 12 weeks were combined. This record comes from a study of T cell responses to AZD1222 COVID-19 vaccine. Germline assignment: CDR1 SQVTM and CDR2 ANQGSEA. CDR3 length equals 15 residues. The V gene end was trimmed by 1 base and the J gene end by 3 bases; junction bases not matched to a gene: 6. Whole-study results and caveats: At baseline, seropositivity was found in only a handful of AZD1222 recipients.

Source: peripheral blood, taken 28 days after the second AZD1222 dose. The rearrangement joins TRBV29-1 to TRBJ2-1, with 7 bases fitting TRBD2. This receptor was obtained from an adult who received the AZD1222 COVID-19 vaccine. The CDR3 sequence: CSVEGAGEYYNEQFF. For the CDR3, the DNA is TGCAGCGTTGAAGGTGCGGGAGAGTACTACAATGAGCAGTTCTTC.